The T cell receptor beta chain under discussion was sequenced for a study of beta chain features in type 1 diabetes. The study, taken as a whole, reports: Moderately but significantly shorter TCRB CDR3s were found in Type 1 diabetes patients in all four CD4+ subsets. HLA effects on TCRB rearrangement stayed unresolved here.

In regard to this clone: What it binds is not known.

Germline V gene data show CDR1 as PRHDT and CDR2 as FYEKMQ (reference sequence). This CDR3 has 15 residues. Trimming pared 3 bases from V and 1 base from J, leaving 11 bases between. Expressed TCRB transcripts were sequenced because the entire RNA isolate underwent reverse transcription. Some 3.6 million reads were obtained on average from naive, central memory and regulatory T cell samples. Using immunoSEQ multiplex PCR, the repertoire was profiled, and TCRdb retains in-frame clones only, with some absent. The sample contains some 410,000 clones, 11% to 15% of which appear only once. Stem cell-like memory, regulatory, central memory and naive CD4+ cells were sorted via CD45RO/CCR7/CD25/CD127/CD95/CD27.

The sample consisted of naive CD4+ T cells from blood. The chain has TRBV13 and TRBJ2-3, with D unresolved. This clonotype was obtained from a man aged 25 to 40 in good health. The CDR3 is CASSFKGLGTDTQYF. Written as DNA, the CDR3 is TGTGCCAGCAGCTTTAAAGGCCTCGGCACAGATACGCAGTATTTT.